This T cell receptor (beta chain) was found in a study of T cells in Graves' hyperthyroidism and ophthalmopathy. Study outcomes and limitations: Blood also held most thyroid clonotypes expanded beyond 0.001. Ophthalmopathy could be told apart from stable hyperthyroidism with a 13 V-J model.

To note about this clonotype: The antigen remains undetermined.

Amplified TCR beta CDR3 regions came from RNA transcripts. An initial round of RT-PCR targeting the TCR CDR3 relied on the HTBI primer set. Each CDR3 protein gets one entry after TCRdb re-called the multiplex PCR reads with MiXCR. The profile shows some 720,000 distinct CDR3 sequences, 16% of them singletons. Germline V gives CDR1 MGHDK, CDR2 SYGVNS. The CDR3 is made up of 17 amino acids. Trimming cost V 1 base and J 4 bases, with 14 bases left between them. Graves' hyperthyroidism is called stable when ophthalmopathy does not progress within 18 months. Source material for PBMCs was 10 ml fresh peripheral blood.

V is TRBV25-1 and J is TRBJ2-6; D tentatively reads TRBD1 or TRBD2 (7 bases each). This TCR came from a man aged 18 to 29 with Graves' hyperthyroidism. The sample was blood. This CDR3 reads CASSEWEGADGANVLTF. Written as DNA, the CDR3 is TGTGCCAGCAGTGAATGGGAGGGGGCGGACGGGGCCAACGTCCTGACTTTC.